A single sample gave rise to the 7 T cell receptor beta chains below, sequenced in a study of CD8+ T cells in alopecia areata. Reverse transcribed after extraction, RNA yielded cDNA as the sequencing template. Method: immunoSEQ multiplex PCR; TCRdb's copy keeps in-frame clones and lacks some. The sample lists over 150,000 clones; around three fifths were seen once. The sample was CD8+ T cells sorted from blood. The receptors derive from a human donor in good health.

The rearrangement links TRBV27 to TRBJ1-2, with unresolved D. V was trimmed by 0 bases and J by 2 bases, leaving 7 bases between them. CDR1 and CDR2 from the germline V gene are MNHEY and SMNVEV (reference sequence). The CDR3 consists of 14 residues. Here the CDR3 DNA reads TGTGCCAGCAGTTTATCCGGGAGAAACTATGGCTACACCTTC. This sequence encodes CASSLSGRNYGYTF.

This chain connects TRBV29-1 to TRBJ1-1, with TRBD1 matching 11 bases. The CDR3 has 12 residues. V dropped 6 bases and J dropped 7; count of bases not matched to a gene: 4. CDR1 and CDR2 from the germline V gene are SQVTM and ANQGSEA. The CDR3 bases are TGCAGCGTAGGACAGGGGGCTGTTGAAGCTTTCTTT. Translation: CSVGQGAVEAFF.

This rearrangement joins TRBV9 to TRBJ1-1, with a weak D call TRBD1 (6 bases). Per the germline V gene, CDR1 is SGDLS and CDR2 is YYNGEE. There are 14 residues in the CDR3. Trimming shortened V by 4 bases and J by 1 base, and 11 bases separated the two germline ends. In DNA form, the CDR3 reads TGTGCCAGCAGCCACGGGGGGGCGAACACTGAAGCTTTCTTT. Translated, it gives CASSHGGANTEAFF.

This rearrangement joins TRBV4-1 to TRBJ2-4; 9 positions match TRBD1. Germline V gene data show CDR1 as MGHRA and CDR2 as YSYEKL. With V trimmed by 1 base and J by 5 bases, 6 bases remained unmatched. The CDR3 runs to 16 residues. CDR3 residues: CASSQARTGDQNIQYF. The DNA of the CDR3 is TGCGCCAGCAGCCAAGCGAGGACAGGGGACCAAAACATTCAGTACTTC.

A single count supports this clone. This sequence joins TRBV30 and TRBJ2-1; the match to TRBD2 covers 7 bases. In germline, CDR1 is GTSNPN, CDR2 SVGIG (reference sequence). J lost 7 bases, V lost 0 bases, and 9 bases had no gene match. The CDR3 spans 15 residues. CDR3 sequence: CAWSVVAGSGNEQFF. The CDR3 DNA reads TGTGCCTGGAGTGTAGTAGCGGGCTCCGGGAATGAGCAGTTCTTC.

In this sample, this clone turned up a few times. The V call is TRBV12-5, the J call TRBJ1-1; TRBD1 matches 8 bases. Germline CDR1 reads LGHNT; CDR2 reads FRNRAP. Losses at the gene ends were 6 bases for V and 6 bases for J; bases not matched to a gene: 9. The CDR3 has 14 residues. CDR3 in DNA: TGTGCTAGTGGCTCGACAGGGGATTTCGCTGAAGCTTTCTTT. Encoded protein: CASGSTGDFAEAFF.

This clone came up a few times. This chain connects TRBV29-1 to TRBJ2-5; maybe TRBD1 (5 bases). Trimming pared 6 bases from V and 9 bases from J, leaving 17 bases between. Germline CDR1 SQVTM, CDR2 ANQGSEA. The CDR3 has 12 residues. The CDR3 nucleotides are TGCAGCGTGCCCGGTCCAGAAGGGGCCCAGTACTTC. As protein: CSVPGPEGAQYF.